This entry lists 26 T cell receptor beta chains sequenced from one sample in a study of shared clonotypes between healthy human individuals. Assay: immunoSEQ multiplex PCR; the TCRdb copy retains only in-frame clones and omits some. Here the sample spans 330,000 or so clones, 70% to 75% being singletons. Sequenced material: memory CD4+ T cells sorted from blood. Subset indicated: CD45RA-negative fraction. These receptors all stem from a man aged 30 to 45 in good health.

The V and J genes are TRBV20-1 and TRBJ1-1; the D is unclear. V dropped 3 bases and J dropped 10 bases, with 12 bases sitting between them. This CDR3 is 11 amino acids long. Germline V gene lookup returns CDR1 DFQATT and CDR2 SNEGSKA (reference sequence). The CDR3 region is CSASLSQTAFF. In DNA form, the CDR3 reads TGCAGTGCTAGCCTTAGTCAGACAGCTTTCTTT.

About this clone itself: One end of the junction varies from germline; a read error may be responsible. Other DNA variants within this sample encode the same CDR3. This rearrangement joins TRBV7-2 to TRBJ2-3, with D hard to call. Germline CDR1 reads SGHTA; CDR2 reads FQGNSA. This CDR3 contains 13 residues. The DNA for the CDR3 is TGTGCCAGCAGCTTAGACGGCACGGATACGCAGTATTTT. As protein: CASSLDGTDTQYF.

This chain uses TRBV7-2 with TRBJ2-1; TRBD2 matches at 9 bases. Germline V gene sequence: CDR1 SGHTA, CDR2 FQGNSA. The CDR3 is 16 amino acids. With 3 bases clipped from V and 10 bases from J, the junction kept 13 bases outside the gene matches. CDR3 protein: CASSLMGLARLKEQFF. DNA for the CDR3: TGTGCCAGCAGCTTGATGGGACTAGCCCGTTTAAAGGAGCAGTTCTTC.

This clone was detected only a few times. This chain links TRBV2 with TRBJ2-6; 8 bases align to TRBD1. There are 14 residues in the CDR3. The V and J ends lost 9 bases and 3 bases, in that order; junction bases with no gene match: 4. Germline lookup yields CDR1 SNHLY and CDR2 FYNNEI. CDR3 DNA sequence: TGTGCCAGTAAGACAGGGGTTGGGGCCAACGTCCTGACTTTC. Translating gives CASKTGVGANVLTF.

V and J are TRBV2 and TRBJ2-3; no clear D. CDR3 size: 15 residues. CDR1 is SNHLY and CDR2 is FYNNEI in the germline V gene. Deletions cut 3 bases from V and 4 bases from J, with 14 bases between. CDR3 DNA sequence: TGTGCCAGCAGTGATATTAAGAAGCGTTCAGATACGCAGTATTTT. Protein sequence: CASSDIKKRSDTQYF.

In the case of this clone: A single base separates this from a much larger clone, so it may be a read error. Other DNA sequences in this specimen translate into the identical CDR3. The chain joins TRBV2 to TRBJ2-2; TRBD2 matches at 7 bases. The CDR3 extends over 14 amino acids. The germline V gene encodes CDR1 SNHLY and CDR2 FYNNEI. V shed 6 bases and J 3 bases; nucleotides not matched to a gene: 4. The CDR3 is CASRGLADTGELFF. The CDR3 nucleotides read TGTGCCAGCAGGGGGCTAGCGGACACCGGGGAGCTGTTTTTT.

The chain combines TRBV5-1 with TRBJ2-1; D gene uncertain. CDR3 length: 14 residues. The V end lost 6 bases, the J end lost 5 bases, and 15 bases lay between the germline ends. CDR1 and CDR2 (germline): SGHRS, YFSETQ. CDR3: CASKSRSSNNEQFF. The CDR3 DNA sequence: TGCGCCAGCAAGTCTAGATCGTCAAACAATGAGCAGTTCTTC.

This sequence joins TRBV9 and TRBJ2-2; no reliable D call. Germline assignment: CDR1 SGDLS and CDR2 YYNGEE. Between the trimmed V and J ends, which lost 5 bases and 2 bases, there was a span of 10 bases. The CDR3 extends over 14 amino acids. CDR3 amino acids: CASSPGLNTGELFF. The CDR3 nucleotides read TGTGCCAGCAGTCCAGGATTAAACACCGGGGAGCTGTTTTTT. The entire variable domain, with the rest obtained from reference TRBV9 and TRBJ2-2, is as follows: DSGVTQTPKHLITATGQRVTLRCSPRSGDLSVYWYQQSLDQGLQFLIQYYNGEERAKGNILERFSAQQFPDLHSELNLSSLELGDSALYFCASSPGLNTGELFFGEGSRLTVL.

This rearrangement joins TRBV18 to TRBJ1-1, with TRBD1 matching 8 bases. J was trimmed by 7 bases and V by 3 bases; bases with no gene match: 1. The CDR3 length is 12 residues. The germline V gene has CDR1 KGHSH and CDR2 LQKENI. The CDR3 protein is CASSPTGDEAFF. The CDR3 nucleotides read TGTGCCAGCTCACCGACAGGGGATGAAGCTTTCTTT.

This clone has only one observation. The chain joins TRBV6-1 to TRBJ2-7; D may be TRBD2 (5 bases). Trimming pared 6 bases from V and 6 bases from J, leaving 9 bases between. The CDR3 length is 11 residues. Per germline, CDR1 MNHNS and CDR2 SASEGT. The CDR3 spells CASSRLREQYF. CDR3 DNA sequence: TGTGCCAGCAGCAGACTACGCGAGCAGTACTTC.

V and J are TRBV15 and TRBJ2-1, with 7 positions matching TRBD2. Germline trimming cut 3 bases from V and 7 bases from J; bases unmatched to any gene: 21. This CDR3 contains 19 residues. Germline values: CDR1 LNHNV, CDR2 YYDKDF (reference sequence). The CDR3 loop reads CATSSPWEGGRGPVNEQFF. CDR3 sequence (DNA): TGTGCCACCAGCAGCCCCTGGGAGGGCGGGAGAGGCCCAGTTAATGAGCAGTTCTTC.

This clone was recorded at least ten times. The chain's CDR3 is CASSLLVKETQYF. CDR3 DNA: TGCGCCAGCAGCCTGTTAGTAAAGGAGACCCAGTACTTC. This chain links TRBV5-1 with TRBJ2-5; no firm D call. V lost 4 bases to trimming and J lost 5 bases, with 12 bases between them. CDR1 is SGHRS and CDR2 is YFSETQ in the germline V gene. CDR3 size: 13 residues.

This chain links TRBV2 with TRBJ2-7; a weak D match, TRBD2 (6 bases). The CDR3 has 13 residues. V lost 1 base to trimming and J lost 5 bases, with 9 bases between them. CDR1 SNHLY and CDR2 FYNNEI come from the germline V gene. The CDR3: CASSEEWRDEQYF. For the CDR3, the DNA is TGTGCCAGCAGTGAAGAATGGAGGGACGAGCAGTACTTC.

V and J are TRBV6-1 and TRBJ1-4; no clear D. This CDR3 is built from 16 residues. The germline gives CDR1 MNHNS, CDR2 SASEGT. V shed 1 base and J shed 2 bases, with 11 bases lying between them. CDR3 region: CASSEGLRWTNEKLFF. In DNA form, the CDR3 reads TGTGCCAGCAGTGAAGGGCTGAGGTGGACTAATGAAAAACTGTTTTTT.

This clone was detected many times. This CDR3 fails to terminate in the conserved phenylalanine or tryptophan, so it likely reflects a read error. It is unclear where the CDR3 begins or ends on the DNA, so no DNA is shown, and the CDR3 is as TCRdb lists it. J is TRBJ2-7 and V is TRBV5-4; the table's D gene call, TRBD2, was not cross checked with the DNA. With termini counted, the CDR3 has 11 amino acids. CDR1 is SGHNT and CDR2 is YYREEE in the germline V gene (reference sequence). CDR3 protein: CASSSGGGSIL.

This clone appeared once. Germline and junction disagree at one end, which may indicate a read error. The sample carries other DNA sequences with the same CDR3. This chain connects TRBV19 to TRBJ2-6; D may be TRBD1 (5 bases). This CDR3 comprises 15 residues. The germline gives CDR1 LNHDA, CDR2 SQIVND (reference sequence). The chain's CDR3 is CASSIAASGANVLTF. In DNA form, the CDR3 reads TGTGCCAGTAGTATAGCTGCCTCTGGGGCCAACGTCTTGACTTTC.

This clone was counted between two and nine times. CDR3 residues: CATSRDPAGAYNEQFF. CDR3 nucleotides: TGTGCCACCAGCAGAGATCCAGCGGGAGCCTACAATGAGCAGTTCTTC. This chain uses TRBV15 with TRBJ2-1, with 8 positions matching TRBD2. CDR3 length: 16 amino acids. Per germline, CDR1 LNHNV and CDR2 YYDKDF (reference sequence). The V segment lost 0 bases and the J segment 2 bases; nucleotides outside the gene matches: 3.

The chain uses TRBV29-1 and TRBJ1-1; TRBD1 matches at 8 bases. CDR3 length: 22 amino acids. The germline gives CDR1 SQVTM, CDR2 ANQGSEA. Trimming at V came to 7 bases and at J to 2 bases, leaving 33 bases not matched to a gene. The CDR3 DNA sequence: TGCAGCGCGAGTCCATTACGACAGGGGTATGAAATGTGGGGACGGATAAACACTGAAGCTTTCTTT. This codes for CSASPLRQGYEMWGRINTEAFF.

This clone has just a few counts. The V call is TRBV28, the J call TRBJ2-7; D unclear. Trimming removed 2 bases from V and 3 bases from J, with 11 bases in between. From germline, CDR1 is MDHEN and CDR2 SYDVKM. The CDR3 length is 14 residues. In nucleotides, the CDR3 is TGTGCCAGCAGTTTAATTTGGTCTGGCTACGAGCAGTACTTC. Protein product: CASSLIWSGYEQYF.

The CDR3 spells CASSSRTGNLAYEQYF. Here the CDR3 DNA reads TGTGCCAGCAGCTCCAGGACAGGGAATCTCGCCTACGAGCAGTACTTC. V is TRBV5-8 and J is TRBJ2-7, with TRBD1 matching 8 bases. The CDR3 is made up of 16 amino acids. V lost 3 bases to trimming and J lost 2 bases; unmatched junction nucleotides: 10. The germline V gene encodes CDR1 SGHTS and CDR2 YDEGEE.

This chain joins TRBV5-1 and TRBJ2-5; D remains ambiguous. The CDR3 runs 13 residues. Trimming shortened V by 6 bases and J by 5 bases, and 14 bases separated the two germline ends. CDR1 and CDR2 (germline): SGHRS, YFSETQ. The CDR3 bases are TGCGCCAGCACCGCATCCCCCGGGGAGACCCAGTACTTC. Protein sequence: CASTASPGETQYF.

This clone was picked up one time. This chain links TRBV14 with TRBJ2-2, with 7 bases that match TRBD1. Losses at the gene ends were 4 bases for V and 4 bases for J; bases not matched to a gene: 6. The CDR3 covers 15 residues. CDR1 and CDR2 (germline): SGHDN, FVKESK. CDR3 sequence: CASSRQGLVTGELFF. The CDR3 region has the DNA TGTGCCAGCAGCCGACAGGGTCTCGTCACCGGGGAGCTGTTTTTT.

This sequence joins TRBV11-2 and TRBJ2-1; D is unclear. The CDR3 length is 14 residues. Trimming cost V 6 bases and J 10 bases, with 19 bases left between them. Germline-derived CDR1 and CDR2 are SGHAT and FQNNGV. The CDR3 nucleotides are TGTGCCAGCAGAACATTGGACGACCTCGGGGAGCAGTTCTTC. As protein: CASRTLDDLGEQFF.

The rearrangement uses TRBV6-5 and TRBJ1-3, with unresolved D. V lost 6 bases and J lost 4, with 16 bases in between. Germline V lookup: CDR1 MNHEY, CDR2 SVGAGI. The CDR3 is made up of 15 amino acids. CDR3 loop: CASSQTKMNGNTIYF. The CDR3 DNA sequence: TGTGCCAGCAGCCAGACTAAAATGAACGGAAACACCATATATTTT.

This clone was counted a single time. The rearrangement links TRBV2 to TRBJ2-5; a weak D match, TRBD1 (6 bases). V dropped 6 bases and J dropped 0 bases, with 14 bases sitting between them. The CDR3 covers 15 residues. Germline lookup yields CDR1 SNHLY and CDR2 FYNNEI. For the CDR3, the DNA is TGTGCCAGCAGCCGGGACAAATTGTACCAAGAGACCCAGTACTTC. Encoded protein: CASSRDKLYQETQYF.

The chain is built from TRBV5-4 and TRBJ2-7; TRBD1 agrees at 8 bases. The CDR3 has 15 amino acids. CDR1 is SGHNT and CDR2 is YYREEE in the germline V gene (reference sequence). V shed 4 bases, J shed 1 base, and the junction held 7 bases outside the gene matches. This chain's CDR3 is CASSRNRGESYEQYF. The CDR3 DNA is TGTGCCAGCAGCCGGAACAGGGGGGAATCCTACGAGCAGTACTTC.